This T cell receptor beta chain was captured in a study of OX40 agonist ivuxolimab in advanced cancers. In this sample, this clone turned up a few times. The repertoire was sequenced with immunoSEQ multiplex PCR; TCRdb's copy has only in-frame clones and lacks some. The sample comprises more than 35,000 clones, about 78% of which are singletons, and roughly 13% rests with the top ten. The germline V gene has CDR1 KGHSH and CDR2 LQKENI. This CDR3 has 13 residues. Trimming removed 1 base at V and 4 bases at J, with 8 bases between. The material was CD4+ or CD8+ T cells sorted from blood, obtained in a trial of the OX40 agonist ivuxolimab. The chain employs TRBV18 and TRBJ2-7, with D unclear. This sequence was found in an adult with an advanced solid tumor such as melanoma, head and neck, liver or kidney cancer. In DNA form, the CDR3 reads TGTGCCAGCTCACCACGTCTCCCGTACGAGCAGTACTTC. Its translation: CASSPRLPYEQYF. Variable domain in full (rest from reference TRBV18 and TRBJ2-7): NAGVMQNPRHLVRRRGQEARLRCSPMKGHSHVYWYRQLPEEGLKFMVYLQKENIIDESGMPKERFSAEFPKEGPSILRIQQVVRGDSAAYFCASSPRLPYEQYFGPGTRLTVT.